This T cell receptor beta chain was documented in a study of tumor-infiltrating lymphocytes in primary liver carcinoma. Study overall: Spanning 30 to 69 years of age, the patients were men and women. Tumors, staged T1-T3 N0M0, spanned 4.2 to 10 cm.

Unsorted whole blood yielded the blood RNA, and germline DNA was also extracted. Constant-region priming of around 500 ng total RNA yielded TCR beta cDNA. Each TCR beta library was derived from three nested multiplex PCR rounds that employed slightly modified ARM-PCR. TRBV1-TRBV30 forward primers and a C-beta reverse primer were used in the first two PCR rounds, which each ran for around 10 cycles. TCRdb fed the multiplex PCR reads into MiXCR, producing one record per CDR3 protein. Of some 320,000 distinct CDR3 sequences listed, over 55% were seen once; the top ten hold more than 8.5%. This clonotype appeared a few times. What it binds is unknown. General study findings and limits: Bulk, unsorted sampling meant CD4+ and CD8+ repertoires went uncompared. Blood fell significantly below tumors in its top-250-clone fraction (p = 0.039).

V lost 2 bases to trimming and J lost 7 bases, with 13 bases between them. Per the germline V gene, CDR1 is SGHRS and CDR2 is YFSETQ. This CDR3 comprises 14 residues. The chain combines TRBV5-1 with TRBJ1-3; D gene unclear. The sequenced material came from peripheral blood. This sequence was found in a man aged 40-49 years with primary liver carcinoma and hepatitis B virus infection. This CDR3 reads CASSLDPERNTIYF. CDR3 nucleotide sequence: TGCGCCAGCAGCTTAGATCCGGAGCGGAACACCATATATTTT.